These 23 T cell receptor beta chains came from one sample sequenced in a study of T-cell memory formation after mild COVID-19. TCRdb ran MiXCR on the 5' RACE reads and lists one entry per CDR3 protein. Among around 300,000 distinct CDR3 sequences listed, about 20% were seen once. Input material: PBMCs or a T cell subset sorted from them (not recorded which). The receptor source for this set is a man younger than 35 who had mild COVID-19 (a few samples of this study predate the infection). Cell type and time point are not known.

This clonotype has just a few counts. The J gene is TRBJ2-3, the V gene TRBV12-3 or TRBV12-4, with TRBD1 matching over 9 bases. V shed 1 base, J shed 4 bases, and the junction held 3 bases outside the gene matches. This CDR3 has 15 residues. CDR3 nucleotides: TGTGCCAGCAGTTTAGGGGACAGGGTCTCAGATACGCAGTATTTT. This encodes CASSLGDRVSDTQYF.

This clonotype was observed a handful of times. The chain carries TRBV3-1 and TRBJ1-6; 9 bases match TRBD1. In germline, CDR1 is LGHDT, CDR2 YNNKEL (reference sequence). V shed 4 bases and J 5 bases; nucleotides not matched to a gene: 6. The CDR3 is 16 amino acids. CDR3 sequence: CASSRWDRDHNSPLHF. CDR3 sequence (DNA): TGTGCCAGCAGCCGATGGGACAGGGACCATAATTCACCCCTCCACTTT.

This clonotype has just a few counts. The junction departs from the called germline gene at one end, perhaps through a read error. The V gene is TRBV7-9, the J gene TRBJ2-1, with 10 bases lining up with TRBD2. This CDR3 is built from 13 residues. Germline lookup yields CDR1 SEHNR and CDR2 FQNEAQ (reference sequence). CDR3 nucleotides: TGTGCCAGCAGCTTAGAGGGGACTAGCGCGTCCATCTTC. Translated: CASSLEGTSASIF.

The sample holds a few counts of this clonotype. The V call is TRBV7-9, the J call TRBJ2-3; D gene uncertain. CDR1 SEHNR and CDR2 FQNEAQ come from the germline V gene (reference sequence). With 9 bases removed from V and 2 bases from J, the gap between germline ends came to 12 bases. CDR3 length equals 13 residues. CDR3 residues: CASTEMYTDTQYF. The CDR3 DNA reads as TGTGCCAGTACCGAGATGTACACAGATACGCAGTATTTT.

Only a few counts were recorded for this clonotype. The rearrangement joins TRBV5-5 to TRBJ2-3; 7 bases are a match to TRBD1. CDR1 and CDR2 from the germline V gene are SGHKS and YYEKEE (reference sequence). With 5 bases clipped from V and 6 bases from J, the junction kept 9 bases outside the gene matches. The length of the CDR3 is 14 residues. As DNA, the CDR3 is TGTGCCAGCAGTCGACAGGGTCCGACTGATACGCAGTATTTT. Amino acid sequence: CASSRQGPTDTQYF. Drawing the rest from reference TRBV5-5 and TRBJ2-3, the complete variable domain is DAGVTQSPTHLIKTRGQQVTLRCSPISGHKSVSWYQQVLGQGPQFIFQYYEKEERGRGNFPDRFSARQFPNYSSELNVNALLLGDSALYLCASSRQGPTDTQYFGPGTRLTVL.

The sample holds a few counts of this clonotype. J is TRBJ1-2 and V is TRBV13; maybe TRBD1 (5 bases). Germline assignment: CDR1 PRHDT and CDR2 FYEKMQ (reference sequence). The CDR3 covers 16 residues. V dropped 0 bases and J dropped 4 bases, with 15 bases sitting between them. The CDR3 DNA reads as TGTGCCAGCAGCTTAGGTCAAGGTGATCAGGGCTATGGCTACACCTTC. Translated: CASSLGQGDQGYGYTF. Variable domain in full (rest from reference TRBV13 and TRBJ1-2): AAGVIQSPRHLIKEKRETATLKCYPIPRHDTVYWYQQGPGQDPQFLISFYEKMQSDKGSIPDRFSAQQFSDYHSELNMSSLELGDSALYFCASSLGQGDQGYGYTFGSGTRLTVV.

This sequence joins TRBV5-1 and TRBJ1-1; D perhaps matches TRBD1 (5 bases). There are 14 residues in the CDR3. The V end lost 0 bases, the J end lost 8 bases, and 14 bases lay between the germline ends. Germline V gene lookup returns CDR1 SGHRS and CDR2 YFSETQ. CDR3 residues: CASSLETGSPEAFF. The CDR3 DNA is TGCGCCAGCAGCTTGGAAACAGGCTCGCCCGAAGCTTTCTTT.

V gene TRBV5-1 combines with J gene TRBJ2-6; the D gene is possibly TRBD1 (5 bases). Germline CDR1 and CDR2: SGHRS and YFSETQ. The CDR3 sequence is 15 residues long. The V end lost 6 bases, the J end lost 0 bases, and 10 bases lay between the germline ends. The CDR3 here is CASTPDSSGANVLTF. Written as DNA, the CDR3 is TGCGCCAGCACCCCTGACAGCTCTGGGGCCAACGTCCTGACTTTC.

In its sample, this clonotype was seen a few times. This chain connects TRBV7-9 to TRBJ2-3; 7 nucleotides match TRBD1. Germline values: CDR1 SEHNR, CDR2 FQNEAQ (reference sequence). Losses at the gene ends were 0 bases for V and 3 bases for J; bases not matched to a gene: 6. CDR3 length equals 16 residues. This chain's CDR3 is CASSLAGGDWTDTQYF. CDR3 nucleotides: TGTGCCAGCAGCTTAGCAGGGGGCGATTGGACAGATACGCAGTATTTT.

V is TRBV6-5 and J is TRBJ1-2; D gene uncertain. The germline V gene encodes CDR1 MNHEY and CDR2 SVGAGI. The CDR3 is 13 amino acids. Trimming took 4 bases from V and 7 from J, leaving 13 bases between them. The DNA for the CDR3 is TGTGCCAGCAGTTCCCGGTCCATTCCTGGCTACACCTTC. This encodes CASSSRSIPGYTF.

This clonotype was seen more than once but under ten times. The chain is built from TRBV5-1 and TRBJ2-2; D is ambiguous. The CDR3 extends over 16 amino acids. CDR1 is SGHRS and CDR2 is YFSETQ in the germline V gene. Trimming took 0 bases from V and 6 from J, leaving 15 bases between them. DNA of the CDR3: TGCGCCAGCAGCTTGGAGGATAGGGTGGATGCCGGGGAGCTGTTTTTT. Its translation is CASSLEDRVDAGELFF. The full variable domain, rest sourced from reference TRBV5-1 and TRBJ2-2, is KAGVTQTPRYLIKTRGQQVTLSCSPISGHRSVSWYQQTPGQGLQFLFEYFSETQRNKGNFPGRFSGRQFSNSRSEMNVSTLELGDSALYLCASSLEDRVDAGELFFGEGSRLTVL.

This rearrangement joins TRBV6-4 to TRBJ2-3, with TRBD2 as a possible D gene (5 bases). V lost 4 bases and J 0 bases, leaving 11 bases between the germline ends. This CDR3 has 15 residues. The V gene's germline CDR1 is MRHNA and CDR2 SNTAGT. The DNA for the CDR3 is TGTGCCAGCAGTGTCACGGGGTTGAGCACAGATACGCAGTATTTT. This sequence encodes CASSVTGLSTDTQYF.

The CDR3: CASSGGRQRNTQYF. The DNA of the CDR3 is TGTGCCAGCAGTGGGGGGAGACAACGGAATACGCAGTATTTT. The J gene is TRBJ2-3, the V gene TRBV12-3 or TRBV12-4, with D perhaps TRBD2 (6 bases). The length of the CDR3 is 14 residues. Trimming shortened V by 5 bases and J by 7 bases, and 16 bases separated the two germline ends.

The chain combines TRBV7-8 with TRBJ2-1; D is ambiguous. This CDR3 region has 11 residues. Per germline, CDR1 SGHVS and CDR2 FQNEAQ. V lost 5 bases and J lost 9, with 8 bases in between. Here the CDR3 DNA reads TGTGCCAGCAGCACATTGAGTGAGCAGTTCTTC. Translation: CASSTLSEQFF.

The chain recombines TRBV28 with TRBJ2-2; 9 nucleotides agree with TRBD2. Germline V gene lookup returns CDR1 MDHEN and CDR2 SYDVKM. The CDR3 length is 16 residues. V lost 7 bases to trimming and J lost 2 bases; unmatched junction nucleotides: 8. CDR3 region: CASTPAGTSNTGELFF. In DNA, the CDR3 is TGTGCCAGCACCCCAGCCGGGACTAGCAACACCGGGGAGCTGTTTTTT.

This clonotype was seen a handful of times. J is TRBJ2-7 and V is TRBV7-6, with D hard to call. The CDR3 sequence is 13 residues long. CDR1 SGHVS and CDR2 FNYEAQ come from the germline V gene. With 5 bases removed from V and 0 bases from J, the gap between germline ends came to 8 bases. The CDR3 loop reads CASSRDVSYEQYF. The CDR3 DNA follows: TGTGCCAGCAGCCGAGACGTCTCCTACGAGCAGTACTTC.

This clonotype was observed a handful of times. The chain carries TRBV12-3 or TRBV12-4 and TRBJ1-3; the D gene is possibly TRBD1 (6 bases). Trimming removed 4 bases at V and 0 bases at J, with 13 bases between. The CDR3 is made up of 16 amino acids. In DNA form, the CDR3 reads TGTGCCAGCAGTTCCCGACAGGTTTGCTCTGGAAACACCATATATTTT. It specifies CASSSRQVCSGNTIYF.

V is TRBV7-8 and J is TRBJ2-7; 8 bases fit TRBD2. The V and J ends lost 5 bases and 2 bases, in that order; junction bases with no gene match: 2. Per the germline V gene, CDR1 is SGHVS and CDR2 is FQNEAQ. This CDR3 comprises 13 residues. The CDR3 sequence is CASSPGGAYEQYV. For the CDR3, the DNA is TGTGCCAGCAGCCCCGGGGGGGCCTACGAGCAGTACGTC.

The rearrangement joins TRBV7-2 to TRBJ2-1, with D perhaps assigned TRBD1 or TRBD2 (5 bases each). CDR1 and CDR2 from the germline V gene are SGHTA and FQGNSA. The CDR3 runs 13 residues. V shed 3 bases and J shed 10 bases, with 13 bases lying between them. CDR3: CASSFPGAGEQFF. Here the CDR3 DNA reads TGTGCCAGCAGCTTTCCCGGGGCCGGGGAGCAGTTCTTC.

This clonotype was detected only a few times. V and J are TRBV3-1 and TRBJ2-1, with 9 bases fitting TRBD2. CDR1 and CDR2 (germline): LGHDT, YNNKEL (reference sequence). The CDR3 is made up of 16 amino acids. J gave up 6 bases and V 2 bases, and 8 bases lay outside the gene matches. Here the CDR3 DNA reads TGTGCCAGCAGCCAAAATGGGGCTAGCGGGGTCAATGAGCAGTTCTTC. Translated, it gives CASSQNGASGVNEQFF.

The CDR3 coding sequence is TGTGCCAGCAGCTGGCTAGCGGGGGGGCCGAATGAGCAGTTCTTC. This sequence encodes CASSWLAGGPNEQFF. V is TRBV7-9 and J is TRBJ2-1, with 12 bases that match TRBD2. This CDR3 contains 15 residues. V was clipped by 4 bases and J by 7 bases; unmatched bases: 5. Per germline, CDR1 SEHNR and CDR2 FQNEAQ (reference sequence).

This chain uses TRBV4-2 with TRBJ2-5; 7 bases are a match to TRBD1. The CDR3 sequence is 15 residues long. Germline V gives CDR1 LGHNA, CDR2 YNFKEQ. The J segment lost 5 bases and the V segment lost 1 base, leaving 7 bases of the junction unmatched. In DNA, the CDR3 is TGTGCCAGCAGCCAAGGAGGGGGCCGTTTGGAGACCCAGTACTTC. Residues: CASSQGGGRLETQYF.

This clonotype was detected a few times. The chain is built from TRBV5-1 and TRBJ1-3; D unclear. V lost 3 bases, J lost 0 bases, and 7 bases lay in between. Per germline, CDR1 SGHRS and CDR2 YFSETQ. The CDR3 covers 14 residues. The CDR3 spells CASSSRPSGNTIYF. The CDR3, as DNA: TGCGCCAGCAGCTCCCGGCCCTCTGGAAACACCATATATTTT.